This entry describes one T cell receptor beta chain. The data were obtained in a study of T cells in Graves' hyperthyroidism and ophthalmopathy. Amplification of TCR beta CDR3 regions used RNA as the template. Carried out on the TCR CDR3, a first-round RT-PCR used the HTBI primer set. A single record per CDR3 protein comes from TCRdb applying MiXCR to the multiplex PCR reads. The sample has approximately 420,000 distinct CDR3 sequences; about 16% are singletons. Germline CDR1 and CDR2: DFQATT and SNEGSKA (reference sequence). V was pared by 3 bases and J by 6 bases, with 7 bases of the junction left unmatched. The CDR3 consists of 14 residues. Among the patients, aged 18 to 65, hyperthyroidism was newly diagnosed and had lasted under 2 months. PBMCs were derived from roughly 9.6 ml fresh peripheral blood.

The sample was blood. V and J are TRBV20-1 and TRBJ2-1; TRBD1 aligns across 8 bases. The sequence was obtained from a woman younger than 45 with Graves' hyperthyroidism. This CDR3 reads CSASRQGSSNEQFF. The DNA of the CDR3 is TGCAGTGCTAGTCGACAGGGGAGTAGCAATGAGCAGTTCTTC.